The rows below give T cell receptor beta chains drawn from one sample of a study of blood T cell repertoires in COVID-19. The assay was immunoSEQ multiplex PCR, and TCRdb's table has in-frame clones only and misses some. This repertoire shows around 300,000 clones, about 87% found once; its top ten account for less than 6.5%. The specimen sequenced was PBMCs or T cells enriched from blood (not recorded which). The receptor set was obtained from a man aged 25-45 years who had recovered from COVID-19. Both conserved end residues are part of each CDR3. The D gene is left open where the match is weak. Not all rows give a size; the values are once, few, many and, for expanded clones, a class.

d_call,clone_size,j_call,v_call,cdr3_nt,cdr3_aa
-,-,TRBJ1-3,TRBV7-2,TGTGCCAGCAGCTTAGTCTACAGGAGTGGAAACACCATATATTTT,CASSLVYRSGNTIYF
TRBD1,-,TRBJ2-7,TRBV7-2,TGTGCCAGCAGCTTAAGACAGGGGGCGCGGTACGAGCAGTACTTC,CASSLRQGARYEQYF
-,-,TRBJ2-7,TRBV10-1,TGCGCCAGCAGTGACGAGAACGAGCAGTACTTC,CASSDENEQYF
TRBD1,-,TRBJ2-7,TRBV9,TGTGCCAGCAGCGGAAACAGGGGCGGCTACGAGCAGTACTTC,CASSGNRGGYEQYF
-,-,TRBJ2-1,TRBV5-6,TGTGCCAGCAGCCAGGACACAAATGAGCAGTTCTTC,CASSQDTNEQFF
TRBD1,once,TRBJ1-4,TRBV7-9,TGTGCCAGCAGCCTGCCTCTAATGGGACAGGGGCCCCGCAATGAAAAACTGTTTTTT,CASSLPLMGQGPRNEKLFF
-,-,TRBJ2-2,TRBV19,TGTGCCAGTAGTATCGCAACAGGGTATGTCGGGGAGCTGTTTTTT,CASSIATGYVGELFF
-,-,TRBJ2-2,TRBV5-1,TGCGCCAGCAGCTTGGGGACTATCGTGAACACCGGGGAGCTGTTTTTT,CASSLGTIVNTGELFF
-,-,TRBJ2-7,TRBV18,TGTGCCACCGCAAGCGCCTCCTACGAGCAGTACTTC,CATASASYEQYF
-,-,TRBJ2-5,TRBV2,TGTGCCAGCAGACTGGACAGACAAGAGACCCAGTACTTC,CASRLDRQETQYF
-,-,TRBJ1-1,TRBV6-1,TGTGCCAGCAGTGAAGCGAGCCCAGGGGAGAACACTGAAGCTTTCTTT,CASSEASPGENTEAFF
TRBD1,-,TRBJ2-7,TRBV5-1,TGCGCCAGCAGCCGGGACAGGGGAAGCTTCGAGCAGTACTTC,CASSRDRGSFEQYF
-,-,TRBJ1-3,TRBV14,TGTGCCAGCAGCCAATTCCCCAGTGTCAGCTCTGGAAACACCATATATTTT,CASSQFPSVSSGNTIYF
TRBD2,-,TRBJ2-3,TRBV5-4,TGTGCCAGCAGCTTGCCTACTAGCGGAAGCACAGATACGCAGTATTTT,CASSLPTSGSTDTQYF
TRBD1,-,TRBJ1-4,TRBV2,TGTGCCAGCACTCCCCAGGGGGGAACTAATGAAAAACTGTTTTTT,CASTPQGGTNEKLFF
-,-,TRBJ1-5,TRBV30,TGTGCCTGGAGTACTATCGAAACAGGTCAGCCCCAGCATTTT,CAWSTIETGQPQHF
TRBD1,-,TRBJ1-4,TRBV29-1,TGCAGCGTTGACCCCCGGGACAGGGTACGGGAAAATGAAAAACTGTTTTTT,CSVDPRDRVRENEKLFF
-,-,TRBJ1-5,TRBV6-1,TGTGCCAGCAGTGAAAGTAGCGATCAGCCCCAGCATTTT,CASSESSDQPQHF
TRBD1,-,TRBJ2-7,TRBV6-5,TGTGCCAGCAGTTACTCGAATACGGGACAGGGACACGAGCAGTACTTC,CASSYSNTGQGHEQYF
-,-,TRBJ1-5,TRBV6-1,TGTGCCAGCAGTGAAGTCAATCGACAGTCCAAGCCCCAGCATTTT,CASSEVNRQSKPQHF
-,-,TRBJ2-3,TRBV30,TGTGCCTGGAGCCGAGGAATGGATACGCAGTATTTT,CAWSRGMDTQYF
TRBD1,-,TRBJ1-1,TRBV5-4,TGTGCCAGCAGCTTGAGGGGACAGGGAGGGACTGAAGCTTTCTTT,CASSLRGQGGTEAFF
-,-,TRBJ2-5,TRBV6-5,TGTGCCAGCAGTCCCCTGGGGGCCCAAGAGACCCAGTACTTC,CASSPLGAQETQYF
-,-,TRBJ2-7,TRBV28,TGTGCCAGCAGTTTAGGGGGGATAGGCTACGAGCAGTACTTC,CASSLGGIGYEQYF
TRBD1,-,TRBJ2-7,TRBV5-1,TGCGCCAGCAGCGAGGGACAGCGGAACCTCTACGAGCAGTACTTC,CASSEGQRNLYEQYF
-,-,TRBJ1-1,TRBV2,TGTGCCAGCAAACGGACGGCGGGGCAAAACACTGAAGCTTTCTTT,CASKRTAGQNTEAFF
TRBD1,-,TRBJ1-4,TRBV7-8,TGTGCCAGCAGCTTAAGGGGCTCCCGGGACAGGGCGGTGCGTGAAAAACTGTTTTTT,CASSLRGSRDRAVREKLFF
TRBD1,-,TRBJ2-7,TRBV7-9,TGTGCCAGCGGTACCTTCCGGGACAGGGGGTCCCACGAGCAGTACTTC,CASGTFRDRGSHEQYF
TRBD1,few,TRBJ1-1,TRBV7-6,TGTGCCAGCAGCTTAGGGGGACAGACCGGGGAAGCTTTCTTT,CASSLGGQTGEAFF
-,-,TRBJ2-7,TRBV19,TGTGCCAGTAGTAACAGGGCCCACGAGCAGTACTTC,CASSNRAHEQYF
-,-,TRBJ1-3,TRBV28,TGTGCCAGCAGTTTATCGGGGTACTCTGGAAACACCATATATTTT,CASSLSGYSGNTIYF
-,-,TRBJ2-7,TRBV3-1/TRBV3-2,TGTGCCAGCTGTCCGACAGGAGCCTACGAGCAGTACTTC,CASCPTGAYEQYF
-,-,TRBJ1-1,TRBV10-3,TGTGCCATCAGTCCAGTCGGGGGTGGAAACACTGAAGCTTTCTTT,CAISPVGGGNTEAFF
-,-,TRBJ2-7,TRBV18,TGTGCCAGCTCACCAAACTGGGGGCAGTACTACGAGCAGTACTTC,CASSPNWGQYYEQYF
TRBD1,once,TRBJ2-2,TRBV9,TGTGCCAGCAGCGTACGAGGAACAGGGGCCACCGGGGAGCTGTTTTTT,CASSVRGTGATGELFF
TRBD2,-,TRBJ2-1,TRBV5-1,TGCGCCAGCAGCTTGGCCGGAGCGGGGGATGAGCAGTTCTTC,CASSLAGAGDEQFF
-,-,TRBJ2-3,TRBV5-1,TGCGCCAGCAGCCGTGATACAGGCGTAGGAAGCACAGATACGCAGTATTTT,CASSRDTGVGSTDTQYF
-,-,TRBJ2-5,TRBV30,TGTGCCTCCGAGAATACTCGTGAGACCCAGTACTTC,CASENTRETQYF
-,-,TRBJ2-1,TRBV6-4,TGTGCCAGCAGTGACCAAGGGGTTGAGCAGTTCTTC,CASSDQGVEQFF
-,-,TRBJ1-4,TRBV19,TGTGCCAGTAGTATGGGTCCCGGGACACCAAATGAAAAACTGTTTTTT,CASSMGPGTPNEKLFF
TRBD1,-,TRBJ2-7,TRBV10-3,TGTGCCATCAGTGTCGCCGGGACAGGGATTAGTGGCGAGCAGTACTTC,CAISVAGTGISGEQYF
-,-,TRBJ2-3,TRBV3-1/TRBV3-2,TGTGCCAGCAGCCAAGATGCCCTCCGGGACTCCTCCCTCCGTTTT,CASSQDALRDSSLRF
-,-,TRBJ1-1,TRBV7-2,TGTGCCAGCAGCGAACAGGGATGGGGCACTGAAGCTTTCTTT,CASSEQGWGTEAFF
TRBD1,-,TRBJ1-2,TRBV11-2,TGTGCCAGCAGCTTAGCCGGGACAGGGTATACTCCGGGGGACTATGGCTACACCTTC,CASSLAGTGYTPGDYGYTF
TRBD1,-,TRBJ1-2,TRBV7-9,TGTGCCAGCAGCCGAACTTCAGGGGGCAATGGCTACACCTTC,CASSRTSGGNGYTF
TRBD1,-,TRBJ1-2,TRBV27,TGTGCCAGCAGTTTATCCACAGGGGTTGGCTACACCTTC,CASSLSTGVGYTF
TRBD2,-,TRBJ2-1,TRBV4-1,TGCGCCAGCAGCCAGGGGAGGGATGAGCAGTTCTTC,CASSQGRDEQFF
-,few,TRBJ1-4,TRBV10-3,TGTGCCACAGGGGCCGGGGGGTTTAATGAAAAACTGTTTTTT,CATGAGGFNEKLFF
-,-,TRBJ1-5,TRBV7-9,TGTGCCAGCAGCTTATGGTTGGATAACAGGGAAGGTAATCAGCCCCAGCATTTT,CASSLWLDNREGNQPQHF
-,-,TRBJ1-5,TRBV27,TGTGCCAGCAGTTTAGTGGGGGCCGGTAGCAATCAGCCCCAGCATTTT,CASSLVGAGSNQPQHF
-,-,TRBJ1-5,TRBV7-8,TGTGCCAGCAGCTTGACATTTAGCAATCAGCCCCAGCATTTT,CASSLTFSNQPQHF
TRBD1,-,TRBJ1-4,TRBV19,TGTGCCAGTAGCAAAAACAGGGGTGAAAAACTGTTTTTT,CASSKNRGEKLFF
TRBD2,-,TRBJ2-1,TRBV10-3,TGTGCCATCAGTGAGCCAAGGTATGGCGGGGGGGCCGTTAATGAGCAGTTCTTC,CAISEPRYGGGAVNEQFF
TRBD1,-,TRBJ1-1,TRBV28,TGTGCCAGCAGTGGCAACAGGGGAGGTACTGAAGCTTTCTTT,CASSGNRGGTEAFF
TRBD1,-,TRBJ1-2,TRBV2,TGTGCCAGCAGTGGACCGGGACAGCATAACTCTAACTATGGCTACACCTTC,CASSGPGQHNSNYGYTF
TRBD1,once,TRBJ1-6,TRBV5-1,TGCGCCAGCAGCTCCGGACAGGGGGGTTCCTATAATTCACCCCTCCACTTT,CASSSGQGGSYNSPLHF
-,-,TRBJ1-2,TRBV12-3/TRBV12-4,TGTGCCAGCAGTCAGGCATATAACTATGGCTACACCTTC,CASSQAYNYGYTF